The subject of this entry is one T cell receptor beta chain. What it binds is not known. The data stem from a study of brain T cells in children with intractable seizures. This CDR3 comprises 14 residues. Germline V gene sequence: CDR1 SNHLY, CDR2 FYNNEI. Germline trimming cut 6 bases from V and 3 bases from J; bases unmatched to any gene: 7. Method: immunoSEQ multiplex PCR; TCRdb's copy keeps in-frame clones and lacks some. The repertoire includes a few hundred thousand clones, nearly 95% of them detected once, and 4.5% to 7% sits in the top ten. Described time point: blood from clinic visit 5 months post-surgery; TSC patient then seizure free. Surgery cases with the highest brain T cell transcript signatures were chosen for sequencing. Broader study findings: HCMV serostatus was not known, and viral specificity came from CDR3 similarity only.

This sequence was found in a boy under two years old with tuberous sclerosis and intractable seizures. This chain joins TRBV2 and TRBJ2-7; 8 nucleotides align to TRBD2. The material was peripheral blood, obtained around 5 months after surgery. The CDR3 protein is CASRPGLGFYEQYF. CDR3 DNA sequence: TGTGCCAGCAGACCGGGACTAGGCTTCTACGAGCAGTACTTC.